Presented here are 29 T cell receptor beta chains from one specimen sequenced in a study of Ad26.COV2.S vaccination and SARS-CoV-2 variants. The treatment: around 19 received Ad26.COV2.S at low or high dose, single or two shots; roughly five received placebo; per-sample allocation not given. Sampling occurred on day 63 after the first vaccine or placebo injection. Libraries were prepared by immunoSEQ multiplex PCR; TCRdb keeps only in-frame clonotypes and omits some of them. The sample includes hundreds of thousands of clones, 89% of them seen just once. The source was peripheral blood, collected in a trial of Ad26.COV2.S vaccine versus placebo. All receptors derive from a person between 18 and 65 years old who received the Ad26.COV2.S COVID-19 vaccine or a placebo.

The gene calls are TRBV7-9 and TRBJ2-1, with D unresolved. This CDR3 is built from 15 residues. Germline V CDR1 and CDR2: SEHNR, FQNEAQ (reference sequence). V lost 5 bases and J 0 bases, leaving 11 bases between the germline ends. DNA of the CDR3: TGTGCCAGCAGCCCCCTCCGTAGCTCCTACAATGAGCAGTTCTTC. This translates into CASSPLRSSYNEQFF.

V is TRBV3-1 (or the pseudogene TRBV3-2) and J is TRBJ1-5; D uncertain. The CDR3 loop spans 14 amino acids. Germline CDR1 is LGHDT and CDR2 is YNNKEL (reference sequence). Trimming left V 0 bases short and J 5 bases short, with 8 bases between. The CDR3 region is CASSQEIGYQPQHF. Written as DNA, the CDR3 is TGTGCCAGCAGCCAAGAAATAGGTTATCAGCCCCAGCATTTT.

This chain joins TRBV9 and TRBJ2-5, with D perhaps TRBD1 (5 bases). V lost 4 bases and J lost 3, with 13 bases in between. This CDR3 comprises 14 residues. CDR1 is SGDLS and CDR2 is YYNGEE in the germline V gene. In nucleotides, the CDR3 is TGTGCCAGCAGCCCCCTCGGCAGGGAAGAGACCCAGTACTTC. Translated: CASSPLGREETQYF.

This chain links TRBV5-1 with TRBJ2-1, with 11 bases lining up with TRBD2. The CDR3 has 15 residues. V was clipped by 1 base and J by 8 bases; unmatched bases: 5. In germline, CDR1 is SGHRS, CDR2 YFSETQ. The CDR3, as DNA: TGCGCCAGCAGCTTGACTAGCGGGAGTTGGGATGAGCAGTTCTTC. Protein: CASSLTSGSWDEQFF. The full variable domain, with the rest looked up from reference TRBV5-1 and TRBJ2-1, is KAGVTQTPRYLIKTRGQQVTLSCSPISGHRSVSWYQQTPGQGLQFLFEYFSETQRNKGNFPGRFSGRQFSNSRSEMNVSTLELGDSALYLCASSLTSGSWDEQFFGPGTRLTVL.

This chain joins TRBV5-1 and TRBJ2-1; D may be TRBD2 (6 bases). CDR1 is SGHRS and CDR2 is YFSETQ in the germline V gene. The length of the CDR3 is 14 residues. The V gene lost 0 bases and the J gene lost 8 bases, with 12 bases spanning the gap. The CDR3 is CASSLALASDEQFF. In DNA form, the CDR3 reads TGCGCCAGCAGCTTGGCACTAGCTTCCGATGAGCAGTTCTTC.

The chain is built from TRBV6-5 and TRBJ2-5, with 7 nucleotides matching TRBD1. V lost 2 bases and J lost 1; bases outside the gene matches: 1. This CDR3 has 14 amino acids. Looked up from germline, CDR1 is MNHEY and CDR2 is SVGAGI. CDR3 region: CASSYGTVQETQYF. The CDR3 coding sequence is TGTGCCAGCAGTTACGGGACAGTCCAAGAGACCCAGTACTTC.

This chain's CDR3 is CASISWLAGGETQYF. CDR3 coding DNA: TGTGCCAGCATTTCCTGGCTAGCGGGAGGAGAGACCCAGTACTTC. The chain employs TRBV6-5 and TRBJ2-5, with 11 bases fitting TRBD2. The V segment lost 7 bases and the J segment 4 bases; nucleotides outside the gene matches: 8. The CDR3 has 15 residues. Germline-derived CDR1 and CDR2 are MNHEY and SVGAGI.

The V and J genes are TRBV5-5 and TRBJ2-3, with D uncertain. Deletions cut 3 bases from V and 0 bases from J, with 11 bases between. The V gene's germline CDR1 is SGHKS and CDR2 YYEKEE (reference sequence). This CDR3 has 15 residues. CDR3 in DNA: TGTGCCAGCAGCTCCATAGAGGCAAGCACAGATACGCAGTATTTT. Translating gives CASSSIEASTDTQYF. The whole variable domain, remainder taken from reference TRBV5-5 and TRBJ2-3, is DAGVTQSPTHLIKTRGQQVTLRCSPISGHKSVSWYQQVLGQGPQFIFQYYEKEERGRGNFPDRFSARQFPNYSSELNVNALLLGDSALYLCASSSIEASTDTQYFGPGTRLTVL.

This chain uses TRBV6-6 with TRBJ2-2; 7 bases agree with TRBD2. Germline CDR1 is MNHNY and CDR2 is SVGAGI (reference sequence). The CDR3 covers 14 residues. CDR3 coding DNA: TGTGTGACGGCGGGGAGGGGGAACACCGGGGAGCTGTTTTTT. Protein product: CVTAGRGNTGELFF.

This clone has a single count. The V gene is TRBV21-1, the J gene TRBJ2-3; the table names TRBD2, a call not compared with the DNA. TRBV21-1 is described as a pseudogene. The CDR3 consists of 16 residues. The CDR3 DNA is TGTGCCAGCAGCAAAGGGCGGGCAGGCGAAACAGATACGCAGTATTTT. Protein product: CASSKGRAGETDTQYF.

With respect to this clone: This same CDR3 is encoded by further DNA sequences in the sample. The chain is built from TRBV3-1 (or the pseudogene TRBV3-2) and TRBJ2-7; 15 bases agree with TRBD2. J was trimmed by 4 bases and V by 4 bases; bases with no gene match: 2. Germline V gene sequence: CDR1 LGHDT, CDR2 YNNKEL (reference sequence). The CDR3 consists of 15 residues. The CDR3 protein is CASSPGLAGGYEQYF. The CDR3 DNA sequence: TGTGCCAGCAGCCCGGGACTAGCGGGGGGTTACGAGCAGTACTTC.

This chain connects TRBV6-6 to TRBJ2-5, with a possible D match to TRBD1 (5 bases). Trimming removed 0 bases from V and 5 bases from J, with 16 bases in between. The CDR3 totals 16 residues. CDR1 and CDR2 (germline): MNHNY, SVGAGI (reference sequence). The CDR3: CASSYSLRVAGETQYF. Here the CDR3 DNA reads TGTGCCAGCAGTTACTCGCTCCGGGTAGCAGGGGAGACCCAGTACTTC.

This chain links TRBV11-2 with TRBJ2-1, with 9 bases fitting TRBD1. The CDR3 length is 13 residues. CDR1 SGHAT and CDR2 FQNNGV come from the germline V gene. Trimming cost V 8 bases and J 1 base; bases outside gene matches: 0. The CDR3 protein is CASGTGSYNEQFF. The DNA of the CDR3 is TGTGCCAGCGGGACAGGGTCCTACAATGAGCAGTTCTTC.

The rearrangement uses TRBV13 and TRBJ2-2; D unresolved. Germline V gene data show CDR1 as PRHDT and CDR2 as FYEKMQ (reference sequence). Trimming removed 3 bases at V and 7 bases at J, with 3 bases between. The CDR3 is made up of 11 amino acids. The CDR3 loop reads CASSFVGELFF. CDR3 sequence (DNA): TGTGCCAGCAGCTTTGTCGGGGAGCTGTTTTTT.

The J gene is TRBJ1-1, the V gene TRBV30, with 7 bases fitting TRBD1. The CDR3 is 14 amino acids. Trimming took 1 base from V and 5 from J; bases not matched to a gene: 7. From germline, CDR1 is GTSNPN and CDR2 SVGIG (reference sequence). The CDR3 here is CAWSGGTVVTEAFF. The CDR3 DNA is TGTGCCTGGAGTGGGGGGACAGTGGTAACTGAAGCTTTCTTT.

CDR3 amino acids: CASSWTGTETQYF. The CDR3 DNA reads as TGTGCCAGCAGTTGGACAGGGACAGAGACCCAGTACTTC. The chain has TRBV12-3 or TRBV12-4 and TRBJ2-5, with 8 nucleotides matching TRBD1. The CDR3 spans 13 residues. V lost 4 bases and J lost 4; bases outside the gene matches: 2.

This chain joins TRBV30 and TRBJ1-6; D is possibly TRBD1 (5 bases). Germline-derived CDR1 and CDR2 are GTSNPN and SVGIG (reference sequence). The CDR3 contains 12 residues. V was pared by 8 bases and J by 7 bases, with 12 bases between. DNA of the CDR3: TGTGCCGGGGCCAGCCCAAATTCACCCCTCCACTTT. Translated: CAGASPNSPLHF.

About this clone: This same CDR3 is encoded by further DNA sequences in the sample. This rearrangement joins TRBV15 to TRBJ1-6, with D maybe TRBD1 (5 bases). The CDR3 loop spans 13 amino acids. Trimming removed 3 bases at V and 5 bases at J, with 5 bases between. CDR1 and CDR2 (germline): LNHNV, YYDKDF (reference sequence). The CDR3 DNA is TGTGCCACCAGCAGGGGGCATAATTCACCCCTCCACTTT. Protein: CATSRGHNSPLHF.

The gene calls are TRBV19 and TRBJ2-7; D remains ambiguous. The CDR3 contains 15 residues. CDR1 and CDR2 from the germline V gene are LNHDA and SQIVND (reference sequence). V shed 5 bases and J shed 2 bases, with 16 bases lying between them. Here the CDR3 reads CASSPRHGVTYEQYF. CDR3 bases: TGTGCCAGTAGTCCCCGCCATGGAGTAACCTACGAGCAGTACTTC.

The rearrangement links TRBV7-9 to TRBJ2-2; a possible D gene is TRBD2 (6 bases). V shed 5 bases and J shed 2 bases, with 15 bases lying between them. The CDR3 has 16 residues. CDR1 is SEHNR and CDR2 is FQNEAQ in the germline V gene (reference sequence). This CDR3 is CASSPSRDSNTGELFF. The DNA of the CDR3 is TGTGCCAGCAGCCCCTCCCGGGACTCTAACACCGGGGAGCTGTTTTTT.

The rearrangement links TRBV2 to TRBJ1-5; 8 bases align to TRBD1. The CDR3 is made up of 15 amino acids. Germline V CDR1 and CDR2: SNHLY, FYNNEI. Trimming at V came to 5 bases and at J to 6 bases, leaving 9 bases not matched to a gene. CDR3 bases: TGTGCCAGCAGTCGAGAGACAGGGGCAGTTCAGCCCCAGCATTTT. This encodes CASSRETGAVQPQHF. The complete variable domain, with remaining parts taken from reference TRBV2 and TRBJ1-5, reads EPEVTQTPSHQVTQMGQEVILRCVPISNHLYFYWYRQILGQKVEFLVSFYNNEISEKSEIFDDQFSVERPDGSNFTLKIRSTKLEDSAMYFCASSRETGAVQPQHFGDGTRLSIL.

About this clone itself: Distinct nucleotide sequences in the sample also encode this CDR3. The chain recombines TRBV24-1 with TRBJ2-3; D unclear. Germline V gives CDR1 KGHDR, CDR2 SFDVKD. The germline V and J ends were trimmed by 5 bases and 4 bases, with 3 bases remaining between them. The CDR3 is 11 residues long. CDR3 amino acids: CATSAADTQYF. CDR3 nucleotides: TGTGCCACCAGTGCGGCAGATACGCAGTATTTT.

V is TRBV29-1 and J is TRBJ1-1; D is unclear. The V end was cut by 0 bases, the J end by 8 bases, with 10 bases between. Germline V lookup: CDR1 SQVTM, CDR2 ANQGSEA. The length of the CDR3 is 12 residues. CDR3 protein: CSVEEASQEAFF. DNA for the CDR3: TGCAGCGTTGAAGAGGCAAGTCAAGAAGCTTTCTTT.

This chain connects TRBV27 to TRBJ1-5; D call uncertain. Germline V gene data show CDR1 as MNHEY and CDR2 as SMNVEV (reference sequence). CDR3 length equals 13 residues. The V and J ends lost 4 bases and 5 bases respectively, with 9 bases between them. CDR3 bases: TGTGCCAGCAGTTGGGCAGCAGATCAGCCCCAGCATTTT. As protein: CASSWAADQPQHF.

The rearrangement uses TRBV30 and TRBJ1-5; D remains unclear. This CDR3 comprises 14 residues. The V gene's germline CDR1 is GTSNPN and CDR2 SVGIG (reference sequence). V was trimmed by 3 bases and J by 1 base, leaving 10 bases between them. The CDR3 region is CAWSSLASNQPQHF. As DNA, the CDR3 is TGTGCCTGGAGCAGCCTAGCAAGCAATCAGCCCCAGCATTTT.

The chain has TRBV10-3 and TRBJ2-7; a possible D gene is TRBD2 (6 bases). CDR3 length: 13 residues. Germline-derived CDR1 and CDR2 are ENHRY and SYGVKD. V was trimmed by 3 bases and J by 8 bases, leaving 14 bases between them. The CDR3 here is CAISDTGLPQQYF. In nucleotides, the CDR3 is TGTGCCATCAGTGACACGGGACTCCCCCAGCAGTACTTC.

The chain combines TRBV2 with TRBJ1-6; the match to TRBD1 covers 7 bases. Germline V CDR1 and CDR2: SNHLY, FYNNEI. This CDR3 is built from 13 residues. After removal of 4 bases from V and 10 bases from J, the junction contained 4 bases not matched to a gene. The CDR3 nucleotides read TGTGCCAGCAGTGTGAGAGGGGGCTCACCCCTCCACTTT. The encoded protein is CASSVRGGSPLHF. The whole variable domain, remainder taken from reference TRBV2 and TRBJ1-6, is EPEVTQTPSHQVTQMGQEVILRCVPISNHLYFYWYRQILGQKVEFLVSFYNNEISEKSEIFDDQFSVERPDGSNFTLKIRSTKLEDSAMYFCASSVRGGSPLHFGNGTRLTVT.

The V gene is TRBV6-2 or TRBV6-3, the J gene TRBJ1-1; no clear D. In germline, CDR1 is MNHEY, CDR2 SVGEGT. The length of the CDR3 is 12 residues. V was pared by 3 bases and J by 10 bases, with 12 bases between. CDR3 sequence reads: CASSYGAYGAFF. The CDR3 DNA reads as TGTGCCAGCAGTTATGGCGCGTATGGAGCTTTCTTT.

The chain couples TRBV30 to TRBJ2-2, with D uncertain. The V end was cut by 3 bases, the J end by 8 bases, with 16 bases between. The CDR3 covers 14 residues. Germline-derived CDR1 and CDR2 are GTSNPN and SVGIG (reference sequence). The CDR3 is CAWSSGSVVGELFF. CDR3 bases: TGTGCCTGGAGCTCGGGCTCCGTGGTGGGGGAGCTGTTTTTT.